The rows below give T cell receptor beta chains drawn from one sample of a study of early T cells in non-severe SARS-CoV-2 infection. TCRdb independently ran MiXCR on the 5' RACE reads; one entry per CDR3 protein. The table shows tens of thousands of distinct CDR3 sequences, with about an eighth occurring only once. Sequenced input: whole blood. The receptors originated from an adult who was a healthcare worker with PCR-confirmed SARS-CoV-2 infection or an uninfected control (not recorded which). Both conserved end residues are part of each CDR3. The D gene is left open where the match is weak. Clone size is shown for a subset of rows, as once, few, many or a class of expanded clone.

D,V,J,size,DNA,CDR3
TRBD1,TRBV4-2,TRBJ1-6,-,TGTGCCAGCACCCTCCGAGGGGGCCCTGTCTATAATTCACCCCTCCACTTT,CASTLRGGPVYNSPLHF
-,TRBV9,TRBJ2-3,-,TGTGCCAGCAGCGGGGGACCAGAGGGAGATACGCAGTATTTT,CASSGGPEGDTQYF
TRBD1,TRBV24-1,TRBJ2-2,many,TGTGCCACCAGTGATTTAGGGACAGGGGACACCGGGGAGCTGTTTTTT,CATSDLGTGDTGELFF
-,TRBV11-2,TRBJ2-1,-,TGTGCCAGCAGCACGATTGACAGGCCCACATCCCTAAAAGAGTTCTTC,CASSTIDRPTSLKEFF
TRBD2,TRBV9,TRBJ2-1,-,TGTGCCAGCAGCGTAGGCACTAGCGGGAGTGCGAACAATGAGCAGTTCTTC,CASSVGTSGSANNEQFF
-,TRBV28,TRBJ2-3,few,TGTGCCAGCAGTTCCCCAGGGAACACAGATACGCAGTATTTT,CASSSPGNTDTQYF
-,TRBV9,TRBJ2-1,few,TGTGCCAGCAGCGCGGCCGACTTTTCCTCCTACAATGAGCAGTTCTTC,CASSAADFSSYNEQFF
-,TRBV20-1,TRBJ2-1,many,TGCAGTGCTAGTGGGGGCGAAACCTCCTACAATGAGCAGTTCTTC,CSASGGETSYNEQFF
TRBD2,TRBV7-3,TRBJ2-2,-,TGTGCCAGCAGCGTACTAGCGGGAGGCACCGGGGAGCTGTTTTTT,CASSVLAGGTGELFF
-,TRBV29-1,TRBJ2-1,few,TGCAGCGTTGATACGGGACCCGCCAATGAGCAGTTCTTC,CSVDTGPANEQFF
-,TRBV5-1,TRBJ1-6,-,TGCGCCAGCAGCGGAGGCTCGGGAACAACCATCTCACCCCTCCACTTT,CASSGGSGTTISPLHF
-,TRBV27,TRBJ2-1,-,TGTGCCAGCAGTGCCCGGGCACCCCTTTACAATGAGCAGTTCTTC,CASSARAPLYNEQFF
TRBD1,TRBV28,TRBJ1-4,few,TGTGCCAGCAGTCCCGCCGGGACAGGGAAACTGCTGTTTTTT,CASSPAGTGKLLFF
-,TRBV4-1,TRBJ1-6,few,TGCGCCAGCAGCCAAGTACGTGGGGATTCACCCCTCCACTTT,CASSQVRGDSPLHF
TRBD1,TRBV3-1,TRBJ2-7,few,TGTGCCAGCAGCCACAGGGGGATTCAGGGCTACGAGCAGTACTTC,CASSHRGIQGYEQYF
-,TRBV27,TRBJ2-7,few,TGTGCCAGCAGTTTCTATCGGTCCCGAAGGGAGCAGTACTTC,CASSFYRSRREQYF
-,TRBV20-1,TRBJ1-2,many,TGCAGTGCTAGTGAAGGGAGAGACGGCTACACCTTC,CSASEGRDGYTF
-,TRBV29-1,TRBJ2-1,few,TGCAGCGTTGAAGGCCAGTCCAATGAGCAGTTCTTC,CSVEGQSNEQFF
TRBD2,TRBV11-2,TRBJ2-2,few,TGTGCCAGCAGCGTTAGAGGCGGGAGCGACGGGGAGCTGTTTTTT,CASSVRGGSDGELFF
-,TRBV20-1,TRBJ1-6,few,TGCAGTGCTAGGTCCCCACGGACAGCTGATAATTCACCCCTCCACTTT,CSARSPRTADNSPLHF
TRBD2,TRBV29-1,TRBJ2-7,many,TGCAGCGTCGGGGGGTATAGTCCCTACGAGCAGTACTTC,CSVGGYSPYEQYF
TRBD1,TRBV7-2,TRBJ2-7,many,TGTGCCAGCAGCTTACGTACGGACAGGGCCTACGAGCAGTACTTC,CASSLRTDRAYEQYF
-,TRBV10-2,TRBJ1-1,-,TGCGCCAGCAGTGAGCAAAAGGGACGGAGAACATCTGAAGCTTTCTTT,CASSEQKGRRTSEAFF
-,TRBV2,TRBJ2-1,few,TGTGCCAGCGGTGGACAGTCCATAGAGGGCAATGAGCAGTTCTTC,CASGGQSIEGNEQFF
-,TRBV6-5,TRBJ2-6,many,TGTGCCAGCAGTTCCACAGGGGCCAACGTCCTGACTTTC,CASSSTGANVLTF
TRBD1,TRBV5-1,TRBJ2-3,-,TGCGCCAGCAGCCCGGGGGACAGGCATACGCAGTATTTT,CASSPGDRHTQYF
TRBD1,TRBV20-1,TRBJ2-7,few,TGCAGTGCGCGCGGACAGGAAGGAGTCAACGAGCAGTACTTC,CSARGQEGVNEQYF
-,TRBV12-3/TRBV12-4,TRBJ2-3,-,TGTGCCAGCGTCGGGATCGGGGGGCGTTTGGATACGCAGTATTTT,CASVGIGGRLDTQYF
-,TRBV11-3,TRBJ2-1,few,TGTGCCAGCAGCTTGGCTTCCAATGAGCAGTTCTTC,CASSLASNEQFF
TRBD1,TRBV5-1,TRBJ1-3,many,TGCGCCAGCAGCGAGGGACAGGGCTCTGGAAACACCATATATTTT,CASSEGQGSGNTIYF
-,TRBV6-1,TRBJ2-1,-,TGTGCCAGCAGTGAGACTTATAATGGGAATGAGCAGTTCTTC,CASSETYNGNEQFF
-,TRBV29-1,TRBJ2-1,many,TGCAGCGTTGGAACTAGATTTTCGTATGAGCAGTTCTTC,CSVGTRFSYEQFF
-,TRBV5-1,TRBJ2-1,few,TGCGCCAGCAGCTTACAGGGCCCTGAGCAGTTCTTC,CASSLQGPEQFF
-,TRBV24-1,TRBJ2-7,-,TGTGCCACCAGTGGGACGGGCTCCTACGAGCAGTACTTC,CATSGTGSYEQYF
-,TRBV20-1,TRBJ2-2,-,TGCAGTGCTAGAACTCGCTCGAACACCGGGGAGCTGTTTTTT,CSARTRSNTGELFF
TRBD1,TRBV12-3/TRBV12-4,TRBJ2-7,once,TGTGCCAGCAGCAATCGGGACAGGGGTTACGAGCAGTACTTC,CASSNRDRGYEQYF
-,TRBV3-1,TRBJ2-7,many,TGTGCCAGCAGTGACTTACCCTACGAGCAGTACTTC,CASSDLPYEQYF
-,TRBV5-1,TRBJ2-7,few,TGCGCCAGCAGCTTGGGACCGGGTAGCGACGAGCAGTACTTC,CASSLGPGSDEQYF
-,TRBV20-1,TRBJ2-1,-,TGCAGTGCCCCATATACAGGCCCGGATAATGAGCAGTTCTTC,CSAPYTGPDNEQFF
-,TRBV18,TRBJ1-3,few,TGTGCCAGCTCACCGTCTCTTAGCTCTGGAAACACCATATATTTT,CASSPSLSSGNTIYF
-,TRBV29-1,TRBJ1-3,many,TGCAGCGTGCCGAAAGACGGAGACTCTGGAAACACCATATATTTT,CSVPKDGDSGNTIYF
-,TRBV18,TRBJ1-2,-,TGTGCCAGCTCACCGGAACAGGGCCATGGCTACACCTTC,CASSPEQGHGYTF
-,TRBV18,TRBJ1-2,few,TGTGCCACCTCCGTGGGACAAAGTATCAACTATGGCTACACCTTC,CATSVGQSINYGYTF
-,TRBV19,TRBJ2-7,few,TGTGCCAGTACTGACGGAGAGAGAGTCCGGCAGTACTTC,CASTDGERVRQYF
-,TRBV19,TRBJ2-7,few,TGTGCCAGTAGTTCCCCGGGACCCTACGAGCAGTACTTC,CASSSPGPYEQYF
TRBD1,TRBV29-1,TRBJ2-5,many,TGCAGCGTTGGGGACAGGCTAGAGGAGACCCAGTACTTC,CSVGDRLEETQYF
-,TRBV27,TRBJ2-7,-,TGTGCCAGCAGTTTCTCCCCAATCTACGAGCAGTACTTC,CASSFSPIYEQYF
-,TRBV7-2,TRBJ2-2,few,TGTGCCAGCAGCACCGGGCCCGGGCGGGGCGGGGAGCTGTTTTTT,CASSTGPGRGGELFF
-,TRBV2,TRBJ2-7,many,TGTGCCAGCAGTGAGAACAGGGACTCCTACGAGCAGTACTTC,CASSENRDSYEQYF
-,TRBV5-4,TRBJ2-1,-,TGTGCCAGCAGCTTGGATGCCGGGGGCTACTACAATGAGCAGTTCTTC,CASSLDAGGYYNEQFF
-,TRBV24-1,TRBJ2-5,few,TGTGCCACCAGTGATTTACAGGAGCGAGAGACCCAGTACTTC,CATSDLQERETQYF
TRBD1,TRBV7-6,TRBJ2-3,-,TGTGCCAGCAGCGCCGGGACAGGGCCCGCTTGGACGCAGTATTTT,CASSAGTGPAWTQYF
TRBD2,TRBV9,TRBJ2-7,few,TGTGCCAGCAGCCCGACTAGCGGGAGCGCCTACGAGCAGTACTTC,CASSPTSGSAYEQYF
TRBD2,TRBV28,TRBJ2-2,-,TGTGCCAGCAGTTTATGGGCTAGCGGGAGTGTCAGCACCGGGGAGCTGTTTTTT,CASSLWASGSVSTGELFF
-,TRBV2,TRBJ2-1,few,TGTGCCAGCAGTGAAGTAGATGGCGCCTACAATGAGCAGTTCTTC,CASSEVDGAYNEQFF
TRBD1,TRBV28,TRBJ2-3,few,TGTGCCAGCGTTACCGGGACAGGGTTCACAGATACGCAGTATTTT,CASVTGTGFTDTQYF
TRBD2,TRBV9,TRBJ2-1,few,TGTGCCAGCAGCGTAGCAGCGGGAGGGTGGAATGAGCAGTTCTTC,CASSVAAGGWNEQFF
TRBD1,TRBV20-1,TRBJ2-3,few,TGCAGTGCTAGATTGGGTGCGACAGGGAACACAGATACGCAGTATTTT,CSARLGATGNTDTQYF
TRBD1,TRBV20-1,TRBJ1-5,many,TGCAGTGCTCCCCGCCCGAGTGGAGGGGGGGACAGACCCCAGCATTTT,CSAPRPSGGGDRPQHF
-,TRBV6-2/TRBV6-3,TRBJ2-1,many,TGTGCCAGCAGTTACTCCCTGGGGGACCCCTGGGATGAGCAGTTCTTC,CASSYSLGDPWDEQFF